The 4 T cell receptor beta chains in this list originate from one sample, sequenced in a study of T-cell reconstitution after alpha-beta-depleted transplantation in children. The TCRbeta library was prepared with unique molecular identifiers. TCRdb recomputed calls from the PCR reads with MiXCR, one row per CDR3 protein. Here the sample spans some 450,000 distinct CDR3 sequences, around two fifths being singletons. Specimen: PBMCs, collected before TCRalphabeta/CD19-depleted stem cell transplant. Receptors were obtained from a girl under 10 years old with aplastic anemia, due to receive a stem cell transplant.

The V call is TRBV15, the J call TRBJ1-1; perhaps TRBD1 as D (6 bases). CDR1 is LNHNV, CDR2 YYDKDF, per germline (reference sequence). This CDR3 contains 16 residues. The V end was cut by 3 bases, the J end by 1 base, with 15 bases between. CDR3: CATSRAPQGRNTEAFF. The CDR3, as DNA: TGTGCCACCAGCAGGGCACCACAGGGACGGAACACTGAAGCTTTCTTT.

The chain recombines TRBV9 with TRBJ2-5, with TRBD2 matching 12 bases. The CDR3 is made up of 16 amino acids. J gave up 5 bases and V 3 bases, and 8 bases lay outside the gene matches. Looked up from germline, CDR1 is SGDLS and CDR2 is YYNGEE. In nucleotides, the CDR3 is TGTGCCAGCAGCGCGGCTACTAGCGGGAGGAGCGAGACCCAGTACTTC. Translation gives CASSAATSGRSETQYF.

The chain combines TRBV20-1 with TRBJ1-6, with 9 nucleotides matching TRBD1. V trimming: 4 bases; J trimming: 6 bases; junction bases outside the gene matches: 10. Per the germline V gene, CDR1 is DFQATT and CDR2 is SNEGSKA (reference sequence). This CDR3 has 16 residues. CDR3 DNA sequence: TGCAGTGCTACAACCCATATGACAGGGGGTAATTCACCCCTCCACTTT. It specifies CSATTHMTGGNSPLHF.

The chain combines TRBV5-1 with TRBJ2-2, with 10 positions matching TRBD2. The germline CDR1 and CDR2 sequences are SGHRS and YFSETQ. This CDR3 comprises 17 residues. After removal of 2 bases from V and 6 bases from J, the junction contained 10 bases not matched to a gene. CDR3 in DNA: TGCGCCAGCAGCTTTTTGGCTAGCGGGAGTAAACCCGGGGAGCTGTTTTTT. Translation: CASSFLASGSKPGELFF.